A single sample is the source of the 5 T cell receptor beta chains below, sequenced in a study of blood T cell repertoires in COVID-19. Clones were read by immunoSEQ multiplex PCR, and TCRdb kept only the in-frame ones, dropping some. The table shows over 300,000 clones, with approximately 82% occurring only once. Specimen: peripheral blood. The receptors originated from a woman aged 50 to 60 with acute or convalescent COVID-19.

The CDR3: CASSSGAEGTEAFF. The CDR3 DNA reads TGTGCCAGCTCCTCGGGCGCGGAGGGCACTGAAGCTTTCTTT. The chain recombines TRBV18 with TRBJ1-1; no firm D call. The CDR3 sequence is 14 residues long. Trimming pared 6 bases from V and 4 bases from J, leaving 15 bases between. Germline CDR1 reads KGHSH; CDR2 reads LQKENI.

The chain joins TRBV27 to TRBJ2-3, with 10 bases aligning to TRBD2. Germline CDR1 reads MNHEY; CDR2 reads SMNVEV (reference sequence). Trimming cost V 2 bases and J 5 bases; bases outside gene matches: 4. This CDR3 has 15 amino acids. CDR3 DNA: TGTGCCAGCAGTTTAACAGCGGGAGGGTTAGATACGCAGTATTTT. Translated, it gives CASSLTAGGLDTQYF.

This clone was counted a single time. This chain connects TRBV19 to TRBJ2-1; the D is unclear. The CDR3 totals 14 residues. The V and J ends lost 8 bases and 9 bases respectively, with 20 bases between them. Germline loops: CDR1 LNHDA, CDR2 SQIVND (reference sequence). The CDR3 DNA reads TGTGCCAGTGTGGATGGCGGAAAGCCCCGTGAGCAGTTCTTC. It yields the protein CASVDGGKPREQFF.

The chain has TRBV7-2 and TRBJ1-2, with D tentatively TRBD1 (5 bases). Germline CDR1 is SGHTA and CDR2 is FQGNSA. This CDR3 comprises 14 residues. V gave up 5 bases and J gave up 3 bases, with 13 bases separating them. For the CDR3, the DNA is TGTGCCAGCAGCCGCATGACAGCCTACTATGGCTACACCTTC. It is translated as CASSRMTAYYGYTF.

In its sample, this clone was seen a few times. V and J are TRBV7-3 and TRBJ2-2; 8 bases are shared with TRBD1. The CDR3 spans 15 residues. With 3 bases clipped from V and 7 bases from J, the junction kept 7 bases outside the gene matches. The germline V gene encodes CDR1 SGHTA and CDR2 FQGTGA. The CDR3 reads CASSFATGVGGELFF. In DNA, the CDR3 is TGTGCCAGCAGCTTCGCGACAGGGGTTGGCGGGGAGCTGTTTTTT.